The rows below give T cell receptor beta chains drawn from one sample of a study of blood T cell repertoires in COVID-19. Sequenced by immunoSEQ multiplex PCR; TCRdb stores in-frame clones only, minus some. Among approximately 180,000 clones listed, roughly 87% were seen once. The material sequenced was peripheral blood. The receptors derive from a woman in her sixties or seventies with acute or convalescent COVID-19. The CDR3 runs from the conserved cysteine through the conserved F or W. The D gene is left open where the match is weak. Rows give clone size only sometimes, using once, few, many, or a class for an expanded clone.

j_gene	v_gene	d_gene	abundance	CDR3aa	CDR3nt
TRBJ2-1	TRBV4-1	TRBD2	NA	CASSQDLAGVIYEQFF	TGCGCCAGCAGCCAAGACCTAGCGGGAGTAATATATGAGCAGTTCTTC
TRBJ2-1	TRBV30	NA	few	CAWSGLVVYNEQFF	TGTGCCTGGAGTGGACTAGTGGTATACAATGAGCAGTTCTTC
TRBJ2-7	TRBV19	TRBD2	few	CASTPSGGRPYEQYF	TGTGCCAGTACCCCTAGCGGGGGTCGCCCCTACGAGCAGTACTTC
TRBJ2-7	TRBV28	TRBD1	NA	CASRDRGTYEQYF	TGTGCCAGCAGGGACAGGGGCACCTACGAGCAGTACTTC
TRBJ2-7	TRBV20-1	NA	once	CSASRDSVAPLDF	TGCAGTGCTAGTCGTGACAGCGTGGCCCCTCTTGACTTC
TRBJ1-2	TRBV7-2	TRBD1	NA	CASSTRQGTDGYTF	TGTGCCAGCAGTACTCGACAGGGCACGGACGGCTACACCTTC
TRBJ2-1	TRBV4-1	TRBD2	NA	CASSQAPSGRDNEQFF	TGCGCCAGCAGCCAAGCCCCTAGCGGGAGGGACAATGAGCAGTTCTTC
TRBJ1-1	TRBV5-1	TRBD1	NA	CASSSSGTVNTEAFF	TGCGCCAGCAGCTCCTCCGGGACAGTGAACACTGAAGCTTTCTTT
TRBJ1-3	TRBV3-1/TRBV3-2	TRBD1	NA	CASGQAPGTGRNTIYF	TGTGCCAGCGGCCAAGCCCCTGGGACAGGCCGAAACACCATATATTTT
TRBJ2-2	TRBV24-1	NA	NA	CATSVGAQVDTGELFF	TGTGCCACCAGTGTGGGAGCGCAGGTAGACACCGGGGAGCTGTTTTTT
TRBJ2-2	TRBV3-1/TRBV3-2	TRBD2	NA	CASSQTSGGAYTGELFF	TGTGCCAGCAGCCAAACTAGCGGGGGGGCCTACACCGGGGAGCTGTTTTTT
TRBJ2-1	TRBV4-3	TRBD2	NA	CASSQKREFLYNEQFF	TGCGCCAGCAGCCAAAAGCGGGAATTCTTGTACAATGAGCAGTTCTTC
TRBJ2-4	TRBV27	NA	NA	CASSLEIPSSIAKNIQYF	TGTGCCAGCAGTTTAGAGATCCCGTCCTCGATAGCCAAAAACATTCAGTACTTC
TRBJ1-3	TRBV5-1	NA	NA	CASSLVGGGNTIYF	TGCGCCAGCAGCTTGGTGGGAGGTGGAAACACCATATATTTT
TRBJ2-7	TRBV5-5	NA	NA	CASREGQMSSYEQYF	TGTGCCAGCAGGGAGGGACAGATGAGCTCCTACGAGCAGTACTTC
TRBJ2-2	TRBV19	TRBD2	NA	CASSIWGGTGELFF	TGTGCCAGTAGCATTTGGGGGGGGACCGGGGAGCTGTTTTTT
TRBJ1-5	TRBV7-2	NA	NA	CASSPEGVSNQPQHF	TGTGCCAGCAGCCCAGAAGGGGTTAGCAATCAGCCCCAGCATTTT
TRBJ1-4	TRBV6-5	TRBD1	NA	CASSQNRGLGEKLFF	TGTGCCAGCAGTCAAAACAGGGGGCTAGGGGAAAAACTGTTTTTT
TRBJ1-4	TRBV4-3	TRBD1	NA	CASSQELQGAEKLFF	TGCGCCAGCAGCCAAGAACTCCAGGGGGCTGAAAAACTGTTTTTT
TRBJ2-3	TRBV29-1	TRBD2	NA	CSVKAGGGADTQYF	TGCAGCGTAAAAGCGGGAGGGGGGGCAGATACGCAGTATTTT
TRBJ2-3	TRBV30	NA	NA	CAWSVGAGDADTQYF	TGTGCCTGGAGTGTGGGGGCCGGGGACGCAGATACGCAGTATTTT
TRBJ2-3	TRBV4-1	NA	once	CASSQDPRGDTQYF	TGCGCCAGCAGCCAAGATCCGCGGGGAGATACGCAGTATTTT
TRBJ1-2	TRBV19	NA	NA	CASSNPRRTDGYTF	TGTGCCAGTAGTAACCCGCGAAGGACAGATGGCTACACCTTC
TRBJ1-6	TRBV2	NA	few	CASGQDNSPLHF	TGTGCCAGCGGGCAGGATAATTCACCCCTCCACTTT
TRBJ1-1	TRBV18	TRBD1	NA	CASSPRTGVNTEAFF	TGTGCCAGCTCACCAAGGACAGGGGTGAACACTGAAGCTTTCTTT
TRBJ2-7	TRBV12-3/TRBV12-4	NA	once	CASSWGVTVQYF	TGTGCCAGCAGTTGGGGGGTGACGGTGCAGTACTTC